This TCR beta chain came from a study of human T cells and chemical hapten exposure. The study's findings and limits: It was expanded TCRs that formed significantly more large CDR3 similarity clusters than controls did. PT1 expanded TCR counts and patch test score were linked, and their correlation was positive.

Authors' methods: A per-sample median of 95,638 TCRs was observed, with counts ranging from roughly 20,000 to 700,000. MiXCR was run by TCRdb on the RACE reads, yielding one entry per CDR3 protein. V and J calls and clone size were set by TCRdb, not the authors. The sample lists under 200,000 distinct CDR3 sequences; 25% to 35% were seen once. In regard to this clonotype: The antigen remains undetermined.

Germline lookup yields CDR1 SGHRS and CDR2 YFSETQ. The CDR3 covers 15 residues. V was cut by 0 bases and J by 6 bases, with 12 bases left in between. Time point here: pre-sensitization, week 0. Treatment: therapeutic diphenylcyclopropenone sensitization with weekly scalp DPC. Blood collection took place prior to placing each patch test. The chain is built from TRBV5-1 and TRBJ2-2; no reliable D call. Specimen: whole blood, collected in connection with sensitization to the hapten diphenylcyclopropenone (DPC). The TCR comes from a woman aged 25 to 39 with alopecia areata. Some clones in this sample may be carry-over from other donors' samples. CDR3 DNA: TGCGCCAGCAGCTTGGAGGGCGTAGTGCCCGGGGAGCTGTTTTTT. Its translation is CASSLEGVVPGELFF.